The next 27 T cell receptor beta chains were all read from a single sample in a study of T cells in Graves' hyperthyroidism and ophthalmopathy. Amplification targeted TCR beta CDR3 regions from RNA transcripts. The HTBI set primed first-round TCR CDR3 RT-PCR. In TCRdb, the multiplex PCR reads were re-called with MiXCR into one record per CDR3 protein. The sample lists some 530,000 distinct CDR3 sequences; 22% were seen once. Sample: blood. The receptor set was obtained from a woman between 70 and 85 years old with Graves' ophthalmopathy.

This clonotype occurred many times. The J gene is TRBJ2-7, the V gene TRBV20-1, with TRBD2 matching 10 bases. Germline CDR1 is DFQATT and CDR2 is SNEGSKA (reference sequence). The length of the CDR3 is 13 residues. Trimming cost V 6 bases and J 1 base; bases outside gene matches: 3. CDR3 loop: CSAQTSGSYEQYF. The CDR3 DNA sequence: TGCAGTGCCCAGACTAGCGGGTCCTACGAGCAGTACTTC.

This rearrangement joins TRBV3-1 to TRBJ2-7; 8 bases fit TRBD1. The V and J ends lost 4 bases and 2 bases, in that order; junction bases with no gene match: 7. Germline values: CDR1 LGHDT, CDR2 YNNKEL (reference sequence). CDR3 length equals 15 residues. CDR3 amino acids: CASSLAGQGTYEQYF. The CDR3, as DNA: TGTGCCAGCAGCCTCGCTGGACAGGGCACCTACGAGCAGTACTTC.

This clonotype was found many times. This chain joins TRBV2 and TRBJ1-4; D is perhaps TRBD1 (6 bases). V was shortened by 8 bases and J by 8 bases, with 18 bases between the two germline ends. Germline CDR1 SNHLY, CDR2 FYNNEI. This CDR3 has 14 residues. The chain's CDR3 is CASQMDSPAEKLFF. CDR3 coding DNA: TGTGCCAGCCAAATGGACAGTCCGGCGGAAAAACTGTTTTTT.

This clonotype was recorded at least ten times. Here the CDR3 reads CASSSLAPGAEAFF. CDR3 nucleotide sequence: TGTGCCAGCAGTTCTCTTGCCCCGGGTGCTGAAGCTTTCTTT. The chain uses TRBV27 and TRBJ1-1; D remains ambiguous. CDR1 is MNHEY, CDR2 SMNVEV, per germline (reference sequence). This CDR3 region has 14 residues. V was pared by 4 bases and J by 6 bases, with 15 bases between.

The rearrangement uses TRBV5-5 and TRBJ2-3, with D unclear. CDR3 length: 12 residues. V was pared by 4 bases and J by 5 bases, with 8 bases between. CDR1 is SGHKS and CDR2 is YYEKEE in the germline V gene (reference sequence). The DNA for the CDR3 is TGTGCCAGCAGCGGCGAGGAAGATACGCAGTATTTT. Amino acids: CASSGEEDTQYF.

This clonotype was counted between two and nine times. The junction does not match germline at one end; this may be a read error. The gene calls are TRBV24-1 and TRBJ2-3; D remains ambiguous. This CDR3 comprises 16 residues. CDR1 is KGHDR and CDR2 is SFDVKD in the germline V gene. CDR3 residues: CATRDSRFGPTDTQYF. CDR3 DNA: TGTGCCACCAGGGATTCAAGGTTTGGGCCCACAGATACGCAGTATTTT.

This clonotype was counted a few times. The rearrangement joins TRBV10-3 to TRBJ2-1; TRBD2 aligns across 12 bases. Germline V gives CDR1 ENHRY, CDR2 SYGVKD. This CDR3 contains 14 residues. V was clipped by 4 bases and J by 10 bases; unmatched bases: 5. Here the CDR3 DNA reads TGTGCCATCAGTGGACTAGCGGGAGCAAGGGAGCAGTTCTTC. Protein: CAISGLAGAREQFF.

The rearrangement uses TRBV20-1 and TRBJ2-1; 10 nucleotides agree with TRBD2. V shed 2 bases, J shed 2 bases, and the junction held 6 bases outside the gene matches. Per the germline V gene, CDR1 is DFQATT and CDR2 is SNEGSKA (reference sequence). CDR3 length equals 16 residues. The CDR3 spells CSARNALAGPYNEQFF. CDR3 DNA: TGCAGTGCTAGAAATGCACTAGCGGGACCCTACAATGAGCAGTTCTTC.

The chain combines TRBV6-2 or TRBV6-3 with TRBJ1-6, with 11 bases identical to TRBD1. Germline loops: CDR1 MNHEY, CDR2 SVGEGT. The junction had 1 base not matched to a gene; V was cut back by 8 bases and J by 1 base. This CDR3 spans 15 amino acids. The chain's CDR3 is CASRDRGSYNSPLHF. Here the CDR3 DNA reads TGTGCCAGCCGGGACAGGGGGTCCTATAATTCACCCCTCCACTTT.

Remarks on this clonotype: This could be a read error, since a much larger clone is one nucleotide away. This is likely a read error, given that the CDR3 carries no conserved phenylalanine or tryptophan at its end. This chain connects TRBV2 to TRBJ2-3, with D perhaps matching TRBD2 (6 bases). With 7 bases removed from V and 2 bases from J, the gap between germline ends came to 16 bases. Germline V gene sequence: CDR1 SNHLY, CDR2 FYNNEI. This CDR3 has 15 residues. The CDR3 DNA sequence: TGTGCCAGCAACGGCGGGACTCAGATCACAGATACGCAGTATTCT. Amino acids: CASNGGTQITDTQYS.

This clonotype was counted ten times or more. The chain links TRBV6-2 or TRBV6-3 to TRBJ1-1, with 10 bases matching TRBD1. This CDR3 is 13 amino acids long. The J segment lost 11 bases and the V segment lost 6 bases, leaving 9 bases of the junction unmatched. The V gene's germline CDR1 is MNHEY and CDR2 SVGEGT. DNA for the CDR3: TGTGCCAGCAGAAGAGACAGGGGGCGATGGGCTTTCTTT. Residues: CASRRDRGRWAFF.

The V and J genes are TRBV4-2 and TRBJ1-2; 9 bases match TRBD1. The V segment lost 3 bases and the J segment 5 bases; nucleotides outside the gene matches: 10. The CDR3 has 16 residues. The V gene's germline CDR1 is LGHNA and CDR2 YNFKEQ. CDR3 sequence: CASSQGVGQGTYGYTF. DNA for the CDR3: TGTGCCAGCAGCCAGGGGGTCGGACAGGGGACGTATGGCTACACCTTC.

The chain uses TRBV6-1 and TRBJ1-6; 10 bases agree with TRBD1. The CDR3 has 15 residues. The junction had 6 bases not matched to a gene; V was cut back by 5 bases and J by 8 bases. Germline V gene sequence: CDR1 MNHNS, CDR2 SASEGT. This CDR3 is CASSFDRGRDSPLHF. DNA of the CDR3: TGTGCCAGCAGTTTCGACAGGGGGCGGGATTCACCCCTCCACTTT.

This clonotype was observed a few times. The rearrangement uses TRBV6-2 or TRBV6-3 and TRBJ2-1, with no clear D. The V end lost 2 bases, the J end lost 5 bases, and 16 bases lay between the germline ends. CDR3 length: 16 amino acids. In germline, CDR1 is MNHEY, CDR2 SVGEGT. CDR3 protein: CASSYEQDRYNNEQFF. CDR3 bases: TGTGCCAGCAGTTACGAGCAGGACCGATACAACAATGAGCAGTTCTTC.

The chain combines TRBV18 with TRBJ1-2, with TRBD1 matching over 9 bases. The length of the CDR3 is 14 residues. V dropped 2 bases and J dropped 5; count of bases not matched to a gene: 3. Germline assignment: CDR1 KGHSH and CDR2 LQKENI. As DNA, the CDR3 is TGTGCCAGCTCACCAGGGGGACAGGGATATGGCTACACCTTC. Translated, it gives CASSPGGQGYGYTF.

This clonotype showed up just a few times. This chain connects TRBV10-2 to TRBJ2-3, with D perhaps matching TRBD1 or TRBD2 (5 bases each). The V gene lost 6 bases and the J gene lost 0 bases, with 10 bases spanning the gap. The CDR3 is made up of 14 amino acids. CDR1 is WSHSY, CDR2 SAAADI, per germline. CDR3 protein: CASSWGRSTDTQYF. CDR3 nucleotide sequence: TGCGCCAGCAGCTGGGGACGGAGCACAGATACGCAGTATTTT.

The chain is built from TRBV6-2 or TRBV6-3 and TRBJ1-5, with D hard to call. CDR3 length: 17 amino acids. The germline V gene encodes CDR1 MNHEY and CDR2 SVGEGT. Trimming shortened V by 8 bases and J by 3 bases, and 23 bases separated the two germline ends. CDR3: CASHPAMGRPPNQPQHF. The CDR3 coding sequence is TGTGCCAGCCACCCGGCTATGGGTCGGCCACCCAATCAGCCCCAGCATTTT.

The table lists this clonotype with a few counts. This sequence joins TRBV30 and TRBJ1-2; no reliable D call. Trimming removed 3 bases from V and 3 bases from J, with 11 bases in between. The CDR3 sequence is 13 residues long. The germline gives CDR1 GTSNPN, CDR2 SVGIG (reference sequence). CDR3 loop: CAWSHEGYYGYTF. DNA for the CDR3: TGTGCCTGGAGCCACGAAGGATACTATGGCTACACCTTC. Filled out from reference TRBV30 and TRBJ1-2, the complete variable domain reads SQTIHQWPATLVQPVGSPLSLECTVEGTSNPNLYWYRQAAGRGLQLLFYSVGIGQISSEVPQNLSASRPQDRQFILSSKKLLLSDSGFYLCAWSHEGYYGYTFGSGTRLTVV.

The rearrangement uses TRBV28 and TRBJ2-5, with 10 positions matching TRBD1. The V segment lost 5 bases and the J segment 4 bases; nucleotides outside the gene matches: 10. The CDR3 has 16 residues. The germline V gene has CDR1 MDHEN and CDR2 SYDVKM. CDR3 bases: TGTGCCAGCAGTACTCGACAGGGGGCTTTGGGAGAGACCCAGTACTTC. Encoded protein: CASSTRQGALGETQYF.

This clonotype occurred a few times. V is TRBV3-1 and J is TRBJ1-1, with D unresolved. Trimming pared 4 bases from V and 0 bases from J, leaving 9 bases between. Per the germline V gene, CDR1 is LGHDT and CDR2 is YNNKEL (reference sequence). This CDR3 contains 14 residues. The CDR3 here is CASSPQMMNTEAFF. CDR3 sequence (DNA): TGTGCCAGCAGCCCTCAGATGATGAACACTGAAGCTTTCTTT.

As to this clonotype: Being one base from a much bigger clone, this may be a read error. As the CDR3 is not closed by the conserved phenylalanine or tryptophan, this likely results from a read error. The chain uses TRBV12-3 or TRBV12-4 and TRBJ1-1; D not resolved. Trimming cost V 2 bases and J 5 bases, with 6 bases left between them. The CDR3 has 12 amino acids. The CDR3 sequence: CASSLIRTEAFL. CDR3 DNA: TGTGCCAGCAGTTTAATACGGACTGAAGCTTTCCTT.

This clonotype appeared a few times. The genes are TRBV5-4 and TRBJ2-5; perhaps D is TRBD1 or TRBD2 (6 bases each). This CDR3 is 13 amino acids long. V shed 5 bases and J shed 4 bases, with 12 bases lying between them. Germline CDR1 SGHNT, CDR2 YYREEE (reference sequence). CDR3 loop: CASRYPGAETQYF. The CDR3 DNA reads TGTGCCAGCAGATATCCGGGGGCAGAGACCCAGTACTTC.

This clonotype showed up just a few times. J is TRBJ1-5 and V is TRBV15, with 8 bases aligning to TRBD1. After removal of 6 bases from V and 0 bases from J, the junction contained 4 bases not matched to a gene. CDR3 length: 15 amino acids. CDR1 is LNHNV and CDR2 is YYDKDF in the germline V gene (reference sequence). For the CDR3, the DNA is TGTGCCACCAGTTCAGGGGGCGGTAGCAATCAGCCCCAGCATTTT. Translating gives CATSSGGGSNQPQHF.

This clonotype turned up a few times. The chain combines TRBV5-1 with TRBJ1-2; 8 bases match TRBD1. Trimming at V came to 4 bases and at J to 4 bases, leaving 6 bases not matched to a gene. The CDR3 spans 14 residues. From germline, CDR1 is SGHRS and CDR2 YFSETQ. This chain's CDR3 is CASSGQGWGYGYTF. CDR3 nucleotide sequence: TGCGCCAGCAGCGGACAGGGTTGGGGCTATGGCTACACCTTC. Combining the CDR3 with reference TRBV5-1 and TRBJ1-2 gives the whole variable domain KAGVTQTPRYLIKTRGQQVTLSCSPISGHRSVSWYQQTPGQGLQFLFEYFSETQRNKGNFPGRFSGRQFSNSRSEMNVSTLELGDSALYLCASSGQGWGYGYTFGSGTRLTVV.

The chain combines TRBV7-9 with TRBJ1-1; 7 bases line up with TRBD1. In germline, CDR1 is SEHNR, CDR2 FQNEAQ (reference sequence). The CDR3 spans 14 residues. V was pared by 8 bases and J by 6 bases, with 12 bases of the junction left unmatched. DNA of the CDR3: TGTGCCAGCTTACTACCAGGGGGAGTCTCTGAAGCTTTCTTT. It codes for CASLLPGGVSEAFF.

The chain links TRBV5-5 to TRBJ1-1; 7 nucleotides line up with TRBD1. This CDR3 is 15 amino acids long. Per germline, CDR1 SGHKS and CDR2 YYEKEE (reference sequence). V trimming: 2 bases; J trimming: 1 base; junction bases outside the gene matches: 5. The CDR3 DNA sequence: TGTGCCAGCAGCTTCAGGGGGTCGGGGAACACTGAAGCTTTCTTT. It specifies CASSFRGSGNTEAFF.

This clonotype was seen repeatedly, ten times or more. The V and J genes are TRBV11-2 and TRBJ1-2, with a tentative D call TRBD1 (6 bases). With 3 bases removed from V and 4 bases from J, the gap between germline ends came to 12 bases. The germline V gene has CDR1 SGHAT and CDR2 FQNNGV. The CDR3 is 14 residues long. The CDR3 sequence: CASSLDSVVYGYTF. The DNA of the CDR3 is TGTGCCAGCAGCTTGGACAGCGTAGTCTATGGCTACACCTTC.